This T cell receptor (beta chain) derives from a study of STAT3 mutations in large granular lymphocyte leukemia. General study results and limits: Every T-cell large granular lymphocyte leukemia patient had at least one immunodominant TCR beta clonotype.

The data were produced by immunoSEQ multiplex PCR, yet TCRdb's version contains in-frame clones alone and is incomplete. The table records about 16,000 clones, roughly 81% of them present only once. With regard to this clone: Its target is not known.

Trimming removed 4 bases at V and 9 bases at J, with 19 bases between. The length of the CDR3 is 15 residues. Germline loops: CDR1 LNHDA, CDR2 SQIVND (reference sequence). The clonotype was recovered from a man between 45 and 60 years old with T-cell large granular lymphocyte leukemia. Some clones in this sample may be carry-over from other donors' samples. The genes are TRBV19 and TRBJ1-5, with D unresolved. Sequenced material: peripheral blood mononuclear cells. CDR3 sequence: CASSKDRAGEGPQHF. CDR3 DNA sequence: TGTGCCAGTAGTAAGGACCGGGCTGGGGAGGGGCCCCAGCATTTT.